This entry lists 21 T cell receptor beta chains sequenced from one sample in a study of T cell responses to AZD1222 COVID-19 vaccine. The table came from immunoSEQ multiplex PCR; TCRdb's copy has only in-frame clones and leaves some out. The repertoire holds approximately 120,000 clones, with less than 95% as singletons. The source material was peripheral blood, sampled on day 0 of AZD1222 vaccination. The origin of the receptors is an adult in good health.

Written as DNA, the CDR3 is TGTGCCAGCTCACCCTGGACTAGCAGGGAGGGAGAGCAGTTCTTC. It specifies CASSPWTSREGEQFF. This rearrangement joins TRBV18 to TRBJ2-1; TRBD2 agrees at 8 bases. The J segment lost 10 bases and the V segment lost 3 bases, leaving 11 bases of the junction unmatched. The germline V gene has CDR1 KGHSH and CDR2 LQKENI. CDR3 size: 15 residues. The full variable domain, rest sourced from reference TRBV18 and TRBJ2-1, is NAGVMQNPRHLVRRRGQEARLRCSPMKGHSHVYWYRQLPEEGLKFMVYLQKENIIDESGMPKERFSAEFPKEGPSILRIQQVVRGDSAAYFCASSPWTSREGEQFFGPGTRLTVL.

This chain connects TRBV12-1 to TRBJ2-7; TRBD2, as called in the table, went unchecked against the DNA. TRBV12-1 is shown as a pseudogene. The CDR3 consists of 18 residues. CDR3 nucleotides: TGTGCCAGCAGCTTTCCGGGTTGGGCTTATCGGACTAGAGACGAGCAGTACTTC. Protein sequence: CASSFPGWAYRTRDEQYF.

The rearrangement links TRBV18 to TRBJ1-3; 10 bases map to TRBD1. Germline V gives CDR1 KGHSH, CDR2 LQKENI. The CDR3 consists of 17 residues. Germline trimming cut 4 bases from V and 4 bases from J; bases unmatched to any gene: 10. The CDR3 protein is CASSLRQGTGDGNTIYF. The CDR3 nucleotides read TGTGCCAGCTCACTACGACAAGGGACAGGGGACGGAAACACCATATATTTT. The full variable domain, completed using reference TRBV18 and TRBJ1-3, is NAGVMQNPRHLVRRRGQEARLRCSPMKGHSHVYWYRQLPEEGLKFMVYLQKENIIDESGMPKERFSAEFPKEGPSILRIQQVVRGDSAAYFCASSLRQGTGDGNTIYFGEGSWLTVV.

This chain joins TRBV5-1 and TRBJ2-1, with D perhaps matching TRBD2 (6 bases). The V gene's germline CDR1 is SGHRS and CDR2 YFSETQ. Trimming took off 3 bases at V and 4 bases at J, with 14 bases between the two ends. The CDR3 is 15 amino acids. CDR3 residues: CASSSGGNLYNEQFF. The CDR3 DNA sequence: TGCGCCAGCAGCTCCGGCGGGAACCTTTACAATGAGCAGTTCTTC.

V is TRBV28 and J is TRBJ2-1, with TRBD2 matching 7 bases. Trimming cost V 2 bases and J 8 bases; bases outside gene matches: 6. CDR3 size: 14 residues. Germline lookup yields CDR1 MDHEN and CDR2 SYDVKM. CDR3: CASSLRVGRDEQFF. Written as DNA, the CDR3 is TGTGCCAGCAGTTTAAGGGTGGGGAGGGATGAGCAGTTCTTC.

The V and J genes are TRBV7-2 and TRBJ2-1, with 12 positions matching TRBD2. V lost 5 bases and J lost 0; bases outside the gene matches: 11. CDR1 is SGHTA and CDR2 is FQGNSA in the germline V gene. The CDR3 loop spans 19 amino acids. The CDR3 DNA follows: TGTGCCAGCAGCCAAGGGGGACTAGCGGGTTCAATCTCCTACAATGAGCAGTTCTTC. Its translation: CASSQGGLAGSISYNEQFF.

This rearrangement joins TRBV21-1 to TRBJ1-2; the table calls TRBD1, which could not be checked here. TRBV21-1 is an annotated pseudogene. The CDR3 spans 11 residues. CDR3 DNA: TGTGCCAGCAACCAGGATTATGGCTACACCTTC. This translates into CASNQDYGYTF.

The genes are TRBV24-1 and TRBJ1-2, with D hard to call. The germline CDR1 and CDR2 sequences are KGHDR and SFDVKD. This CDR3 has 12 residues. The V end lost 1 base, the J end lost 4 bases, and 3 bases lay between the germline ends. CDR3 nucleotides: TGTGCCACCAGTGATTTAGTCTATGGCTACACCTTC. This gives the protein CATSDLVYGYTF.

The chain joins TRBV19 to TRBJ1-3; possibly TRBD1 for D (5 bases). The CDR3 covers 13 residues. Germline V gene data show CDR1 as LNHDA and CDR2 as SQIVND (reference sequence). This CDR3 reads CAAGSSSGNTIYF. The CDR3 DNA is TGTGCAGCAGGGTCGAGCTCTGGAAACACCATATATTTT.

This CDR3 is CSGRLTSYNEQFF. In DNA form, the CDR3 reads TGCAGCGGGCGACTAACCTCCTACAATGAGCAGTTCTTC. J is TRBJ2-1 and V is TRBV29-1; possibly TRBD2 for D (5 bases). CDR3 size: 13 residues. Germline CDR1 SQVTM, CDR2 ANQGSEA. V was cut by 7 bases and J by 0 bases, with 10 bases left in between.

The rearrangement links TRBV9 to TRBJ1-6; D is undetermined. The CDR3 extends over 15 amino acids. The V end lost 0 bases, the J end lost 4 bases, and 8 bases lay between the germline ends. From germline, CDR1 is SGDLS and CDR2 YYNGEE. The CDR3 coding sequence is TGTGCCAGCAGCGTAGGGGTATCGTATAATTCACCCCTCCACTTT. Protein product: CASSVGVSYNSPLHF.

This chain links TRBV2 with TRBJ1-2; a weak D match, TRBD1 (6 bases). Germline V gene data show CDR1 as SNHLY and CDR2 as FYNNEI. The length of the CDR3 is 13 residues. V was shortened by 11 bases and J by 3 bases, with 16 bases between the two germline ends. The CDR3 protein is CAPHRGRDYGYTF. CDR3 DNA sequence: TGTGCCCCCCATAGGGGGAGAGACTATGGCTACACCTTC.

This sequence joins TRBV27 and TRBJ1-6; D is ambiguous. Looked up from germline, CDR1 is MNHEY and CDR2 is SMNVEV (reference sequence). This CDR3 comprises 14 residues. Trimming removed 2 bases at V and 2 bases at J, with 4 bases between. CDR3 in DNA: TGTGCCAGCAGTTTAAACCCCTATAATTCACCCCTCCACTTT. It yields the protein CASSLNPYNSPLHF.

This chain joins TRBV6-6 and TRBJ2-3; 8 bases fit TRBD2. The V gene's germline CDR1 is MNHNY and CDR2 SVGAGI (reference sequence). The CDR3 sequence is 15 residues long. The junction had 5 bases not matched to a gene; V was cut back by 6 bases and J by 0 bases. CDR3 amino acids: CASSILAVSTDTQYF. The CDR3 DNA follows: TGTGCCAGCAGCATACTAGCGGTTAGCACAGATACGCAGTATTTT.

This clone was seen a single time. In DNA, the CDR3 is TGTGCCAGCAGCAATCCAGGGGTGGAAGCTTTCTTT. Amino acids: CASSNPGVEAFF. The genes are TRBV6-5 and TRBJ1-1; tentatively, D is TRBD1 (6 bases). Germline CDR1 and CDR2: MNHEY and SVGAGI. Trimming shortened V by 6 bases and J by 8 bases, and 13 bases separated the two germline ends. The CDR3 length is 12 residues.

A single count supports this clone. The gene calls are TRBV19 and TRBJ1-6; 10 bases line up with TRBD1. This CDR3 is 15 amino acids long. Looked up from germline, CDR1 is LNHDA and CDR2 is SQIVND (reference sequence). Trimming at V came to 3 bases and at J to 7 bases, leaving 3 bases not matched to a gene. The CDR3 reads CASSMVGQGNSPLHF. The CDR3 nucleotides read TGTGCCAGTAGTATGGTGGGACAGGGGAATTCACCCCTCCACTTT.

V gene TRBV4-3 combines with J gene TRBJ2-7; TRBD2 aligns across 8 bases. Germline V gene lookup returns CDR1 LGHNA and CDR2 YSLEER. V shed 0 bases and J 8 bases; nucleotides not matched to a gene: 12. The CDR3 extends over 16 amino acids. CDR3 nucleotides: TGCGCCAGCAGCCAAGATCGGGCAAGCGGGAGTTGGAAGCAGTACTTC. Its translation is CASSQDRASGSWKQYF.

The chain joins TRBV28 to TRBJ2-3; D might be TRBD1 (5 bases). CDR3 size: 14 residues. Germline-derived CDR1 and CDR2 are MDHEN and SYDVKM. Trimming took 4 bases from V and 3 from J, leaving 11 bases between them. CDR3 sequence (DNA): TGTGCCAGCAGTTATGACAGCCATACAGATACGCAGTATTTT. It is translated as CASSYDSHTDTQYF.

This clone was found once. The chain joins TRBV5-1 to TRBJ2-2, with D hard to call. V gave up 4 bases and J gave up 0 bases, with 25 bases separating them. This CDR3 has 20 amino acids. Per the germline V gene, CDR1 is SGHRS and CDR2 is YFSETQ. The CDR3 loop is CASSPRLASSPFANTGELFF. The CDR3 DNA reads as TGCGCCAGCAGCCCACGACTGGCCTCTAGTCCGTTCGCGAACACCGGGGAGCTGTTTTTT.

The CDR3 DNA is TGTGCCAGCAGCGTAGTTCCGGGGGAGGGGACAGAGACCCAGTACTTC. Protein product: CASSVVPGEGTETQYF. The rearrangement links TRBV9 to TRBJ2-5; 7 bases map to TRBD2. The V segment lost 0 bases and the J segment 4 bases; nucleotides outside the gene matches: 9. Germline assignment: CDR1 SGDLS and CDR2 YYNGEE. This CDR3 has 16 residues.

The rearrangement uses TRBV28 and TRBJ2-5; no reliable D call. Deletions cut 6 bases from V and 7 bases from J, with 15 bases between. This CDR3 is built from 13 residues. The germline V gene has CDR1 MDHEN and CDR2 SYDVKM. The CDR3 reads CASSWVGPSTQYF. In nucleotides, the CDR3 is TGTGCCAGCAGCTGGGTGGGTCCGTCGACCCAGTACTTC.